This T cell receptor (beta chain) was observed in a study of cytomegalovirus exposure and HLA in healthy donors (dated by TCRdb to about 2017). For context, the study as a whole: In an earlier analysis of some 610 of the donors, 250 to 350 Gb of sequence data and approximately 100 million unique TCR beta sequences from 180 million or so T cells were reported. Rather than drawing on any new phenotypic data, the later analysis identified candidate immune exposures from TCR beta sequences and the way those sequences occurred across donors. To predict cytomegalovirus infection status, the study combined high-throughput TCR immunosequencing, statistical association of individual TCRs with disease status, and machine learning. Among over 350 genotyped donors of the cohort, an average of roughly 240,000 unique TCR beta nucleotide sequences were sequenced per donor, roughly a sixth of them non-productive. Because of strong linkage in the cohort, roughly 5 DR-DQ haplotypes were treated as single units for association and clustering. The study profiled the T cell repertoires of around 700 subjects by immunosequencing and related them to cytomegalovirus serostatus. An early release covering some 640 HLA-typed donors comprised around 300 gigabases of sequencing data and around 85 million unique TCR sequences. Donor age, sex, ethnicity and CMV serostatus were compiled together with the repertoire data. A later analysis re-examined previously published TCR beta repertoires from about 670 donors and added high-resolution HLA genotyping to investigate patterns of TCR occurrence. A later genetic analysis took genome-wide SNP genotypes for about 55% of the 666 donors and used that subset as a discovery cohort. The study was designed to test whether signatures of past pathogen exposure could be identified by cataloging public T cell receptors. The number of typed donors differed by locus: about 629-640 for A, B, C, DRB1 and DQB1; some 500 for DQA1; 600 to 610 for DPA1; and 450 to 480 for DPB1. Both class I and class II loci were covered by HLA typing, at four-digit resolution. In an earlier analysis of several hundred of the donors, high-throughput TCR beta sequencing was used to judge whether each TCR beta V gene segment behaved as functional or pseudogenic. All discovery cohort repertoires had been generated on a single sequencing platform. Of the 300 to 450 genotyped donors, 65% to 90% fell in the genetic ancestry cluster associated with self-reported Caucasian donors. In addition to the first cohort of approximately 650 subjects, a separate validation cohort of around 110 different subjects was used.

Comments on this clone: Its antigen is still unknown. Base qualities were left out, and no much larger clone turns up one base away.

The cohort comprised around 700 healthy bone marrow donors. At the time of sampling, every cohort member was nominally healthy, though immune exposures that went unrecorded were likely present. The donor tested CMV seropositive and was one of the 289 seropositive cohort members. Each donor provided a peripheral blood sample, and peripheral blood mononuclear cells were used for TCR beta sequencing. Genomic DNA extraction from the blood cell samples was performed with the Qiagen DNeasy Blood Extraction Kit. V loses 5 bases at its end and J loses 4 bases; junction bases beyond the gene matches: 7. Taken from the germline V gene, the CDR1 and CDR2 loops are MDHEN and SYDVKM. The CDR3, cysteine through phenylalanine, is 15 amino acids long. The entry retains the CDR3 DNA only, 45 bases that are in frame from base 1. General conclusions and limits of the study: A later analysis found that most CMV-associated TCR beta chains appeared HLA-restricted, with HLA associations seemingly driven largely by CMV exposure. In a later analysis, several top co-occurrence clusters were reported to appear linked to parvovirus B19, influenza, CMV and Epstein-Barr virus. Assigning TCR associations to individual alleles was difficult when HLA alleles, especially DR and DQ, strongly co-occurred. Because counts were too low, about 15 rarely observed V segments, including chromosome 9 orphons, were left out of the earlier analysis of 500 to 650 of the donors. At a false discovery rate of 0.05, a later analysis linked around 17,000 TCR beta sequences to specific HLA alleles. The authors suggested that the approach could potentially be generalized to other disease states and immunological phenotypes. Cytomegalovirus status was reported to be diagnosed by the classifier with high specificity and sensitivity in both the original and validation cohorts. In a later analysis, TCR association rates were found to vary across HLA loci, with the most associated TCRs seen for DRB1 alleles and the fewest for HLA-C alleles. In an earlier analysis of about 550 of the donors, most TCR beta V segments were observed in productive rearrangements about 87% or about 30% of the time, broadly matching IMGT annotations. Linkage disequilibrium might explain the correlated functional status among segregating V segments, but an unknown experimental factor could not be ruled out. The sequencing pipeline was judged likely to have produced a cluster of highly shared sequence variants as a technical artifact. Roughly uniform sequencing depth across donors was assumed in presence/absence analyses, although this assumption may not hold. A further reported finding was that TCR beta sequences accurately predicted the HLA-A and HLA-B alleles for most subjects in the first cohort. Because the 87-base-pair reads could not distinguish some IMGT-functional V segments, including TRBV6-2 and TRBV6-3, those segments were excluded. A total of roughly 160 TCR beta chains were listed by the study as associated with cytomegalovirus. A few of the identified cytomegalovirus-associated TCR beta chains were confirmed in vitro to be specific for cytomegalovirus antigens. Only TCR beta chains were sequenced in this cohort, and the absence of alpha or paired-chain data limited detectable features. A later analysis found that HLA-associated TCR beta chains were more clonally expanded and had lower generation probabilities than equally common non-associated chains. In a later genetic analysis, fewer N-insertions in productive TCRs were reported among donors in an Asian-associated ancestry cluster than the 666-donor mean. Most TCR sequences were observed very rarely across donors, whereas some public TCRs were present in many individuals. Immune exposure information for the cohort was limited to CMV serostatus. A later genetic analysis associated a missense DCLRE1C variant with V-gene and J-gene trimming of TCR beta chains, and an independent cohort replicated the association. Because HLA typing was unavailable for some donors at each locus, only the typed subset was used in association tests.

The library was obtained by the immunoSEQ multiplex PCR assay. For the multiplex PCR, a mixture combining 60 forward primers for TCR Vbeta segments and 13 reverse primers for TCR Jbeta segments was used. The CDR3 region of rearranged TCR beta genes was amplified from genomic DNA by a multiplex PCR assay. Amplified TCR beta libraries were sequenced as 87-base-pair reads on the Illumina HiSeq System. Turning to the authors' computational methods: Across the 700 or so repertoires, a later analysis counted tens of millions of unique TCR beta chains, around 11 million of which were shared by at least two donors. A nearest-neighbor algorithm error-corrected the raw reads and collapsed the reads into unique sequences, merging closely related sequences to remove PCR and sequencing errors. CDR3 sequences were aligned to IMGT reference sequences to assign V, D and J gene segments. Each retained sequence needed at least a six-nucleotide match to both a V gene segment and a J gene segment. A rearrangement counted as productive if the CDR3 had no stop codons and remained in frame with V and J, and every other rearrangement counted as non-productive. Following IMGT convention, CDR3 was defined as the stretch from the second conserved V-encoded cysteine to the conserved J-encoded phenylalanine. In an earlier analysis of more than 550 of the donors, sequences lacking an unambiguous match to a single V gene segment were excluded. An earlier analysis of over 450 of the donors classified V segments as functional when productive rearrangements were above 56.7% and as segregating when the standard deviation between donors was above 5%. A statistical classification framework was built to diagnose cytomegalovirus status from the catalog of TCR beta chain sequences. A later analysis assigned V and J genes by comparing TCR nucleotide sequences with IMGT/GENE-DB human TR gene sequences. The TCRdist pipeline was used in a later analysis to assign CDR3 sequences and most-parsimonious VDJ recombination scenarios. In a later analysis, each TCR beta chain was defined by its CDR3 amino acid sequence together with its V-gene family, and reads lacking a unique V-gene family were excluded. As a way to deal with suspected cross-contamination and a sequencing artifact, a later analysis dropped 592 nucleotide sequences that were highly shared and had low generation probability. In a later analysis, a clonal expansion index for each public chain was calculated from normalized within-repertoire ranks of inferred template counts. In a later analysis, generation probabilities were computed with a VDJ recombination model fitted to out-of-frame rearrangements, and the resulting probabilities were checked against IGoR. A later analysis scored TCR-TCR, TCR-HLA and TCR-CMV co-occurrence with hypergeometric tests, applying a repertoire-size bias correction to TCR pairs. In a later analysis, false discovery rates were estimated by permuting HLA or CMV assignments 20 times. In a later analysis, co-occurring TCRs were grouped with DBSCAN, and TCRdist sequence similarity was added when clustering was performed within HLA-allele-positive subsets. For co-occurrence clustering, repertoires with fewer than 30,000 or more than 120,000 public chains were excluded, along with five or six repertoires with anomalous nucleotide sharing. TCRdb took this table from immuneACCESS and kept in-frame rearrangements with V and J called. Such tables lack part of the clones; where checked against another copy, unresolved V genes explain under half of the gap, and the rest is unexplained. V, J and clone size were drawn from that table, and D and trimming were deduced from the DNA. The sample table records around 200,000 clones; about four fifths of these occur just once. The ten most abundant clones make up roughly 10% of the sample.

The clonotype comes from a woman aged 45-65 years in good health and CMV-seropositive. What was sequenced was PBMCs. The chain joins TRBV28 to TRBJ1-4, and 7 junctional nucleotides match TRBD1. The CDR3: CASSPWGQLNEKLFF. The nucleotides read TGTGCCAGCAGTCCCTGGGGACAGCTTAATGAAAAACTGTTTTTT.